This TCR beta chain was profiled in a study of CD8+CD57+ T cells in acquired aplastic anemia. Study-wide background: The average for DNA from sorted CD4+ and CD8+ cells was roughly 3 ug.

The V and J ends lost 0 bases and 5 bases, in that order; junction bases with no gene match: 2. The CDR3 is 15 residues long. Germline CDR1 and CDR2: LNHDA and SQIVND (reference sequence). Concerning this clonotype: The missing conserved phenylalanine or tryptophan at the end of this CDR3 makes a read error likely.

The TCR beta profiling, which covered VDJ combination and CDR3 sequence, was carried out using genomic DNA as the template. TCRdb reprocessed the reads via MiXCR and lists one record per CDR3 protein. The data show 42,000 or so distinct CDR3 sequences, roughly 65% seen once. This rearrangement joins TRBV19 to TRBJ2-1; 9 bases match TRBD1. The receptor was derived from a human donor in good health, serving as a control. The sample comprised sorted CD4+, CD8+, or CD8+CD57+ T cells (not recorded which) from PBMCs. In DNA form, the CDR3 reads TGTGCCAGTAGTATAGACGGACAGGGGAACAATGAGCAGTTCCTC. It codes for CASSIDGQGNNEQFL.